This TCR beta chain was recorded in a study of cytomegalovirus exposure and HLA in healthy donors. Findings and caveats of the study: Specificity for CMV antigens was confirmed in vitro for three of the CMV-associated chains.

CDR1 and CDR2 (germline): MNHNY, SVGAGI (reference sequence). CDR3 length: 15 amino acids. V lost 8 bases and J lost 6; bases outside the gene matches: 15. Produced via immunoSEQ multiplex PCR; TCRdb's table is partial and in-frame only. The sample consists of more than 65,000 clones, 85% to 95% of them appearing once. Note on this clone: Its target is not known.

The rearrangement uses TRBV6-6 and TRBJ1-2; the match to TRBD1 covers 7 bases. Material: PBMCs. The source of this sequence is a man aged 18 to 29 in good health and CMV-seronegative. CDR3 DNA: TGTGCCAGCGCATATGGGACAGCCACGAGGCATGGCTACACCTTC. It yields the protein CASAYGTATRHGYTF.